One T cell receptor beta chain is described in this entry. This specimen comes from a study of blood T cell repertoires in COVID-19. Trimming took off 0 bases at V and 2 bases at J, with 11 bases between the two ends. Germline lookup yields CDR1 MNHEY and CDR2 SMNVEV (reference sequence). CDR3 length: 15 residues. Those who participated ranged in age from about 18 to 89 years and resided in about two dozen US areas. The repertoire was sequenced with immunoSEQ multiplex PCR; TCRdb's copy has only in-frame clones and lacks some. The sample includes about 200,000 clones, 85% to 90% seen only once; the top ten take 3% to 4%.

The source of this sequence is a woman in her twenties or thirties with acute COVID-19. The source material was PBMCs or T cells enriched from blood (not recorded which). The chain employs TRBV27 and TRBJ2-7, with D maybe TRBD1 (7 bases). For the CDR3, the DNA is TGTGCCAGCAGTTTATCGCGCGGGACAGCCTACGAGCAGTACTTC. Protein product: CASSLSRGTAYEQYF.